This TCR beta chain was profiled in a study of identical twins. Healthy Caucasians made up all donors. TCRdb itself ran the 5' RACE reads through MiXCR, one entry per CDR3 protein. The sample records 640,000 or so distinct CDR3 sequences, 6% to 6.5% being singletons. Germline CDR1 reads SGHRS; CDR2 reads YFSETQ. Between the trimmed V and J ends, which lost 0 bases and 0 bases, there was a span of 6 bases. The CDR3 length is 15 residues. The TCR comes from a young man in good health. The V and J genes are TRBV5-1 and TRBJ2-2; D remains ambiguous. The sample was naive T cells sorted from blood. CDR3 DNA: TGCGCCAGCAGCTTGGACCACGCGAACACCGGGGAGCTGTTTTTT. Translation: CASSLDHANTGELFF.